This TCR beta chain was captured in a study of T cells and copy number aberrations in small-cell lung cancer. Data came from immunoSEQ multiplex PCR; TCRdb stores just in-frame clones and leaves some out. The repertoire has 950 to 1,100 clones, approximately 86% of them found once; the top ten carry approximately 6%. This clone is termed large. Sequencing was performed on tumor tissue. This receptor was obtained from a man aged 60 to 75 with small cell lung cancer.

The CDR3 here is CASSVDSVNQPQHF. Written as DNA, the CDR3 is TGTGCCAGCAGCGTAGACAGCGTCAATCAGCCCCAGCATTTT. This sequence joins TRBV9 and TRBJ1-5, with D hard to call. CDR1 is SGDLS, CDR2 YYNGEE, per germline. The germline V and J ends were trimmed by 0 bases and 3 bases, with 7 bases remaining between them. CDR3 length: 14 amino acids.